The sequence of this T cell receptor (beta chain) was determined in a study of spatial heterogeneity in lung cancer. Looking at the study overall: Detection of beta-chain sequences consistently exceeded that of alpha-chain sequences. An average of more than ten raw reads was observed per unique TCR and UMI combination.

Every individual TCR cDNA molecule carried its own unique molecular identifier, which allowed correction of PCR and sequencing errors. Via MiXCR, TCRdb re-called the 5' RACE reads, giving one row per CDR3 protein. The sample yields about 95,000 distinct CDR3 sequences, approximately 8.9% seen once. This clonotype was seen more than once but under ten times. The ends lost 5 bases at V and 5 bases at J; junction bases unmatched: 9. Looked up from germline, CDR1 is LNHDA and CDR2 is SQIVND (reference sequence). This CDR3 has 15 residues. The time point: sample taken at primary tumor resection. Sequencing covered unsorted whole RNA taken from tumor, nontumor lung or frozen PBMC. Samples were obtained from 65 to 80 donors, all untreated early-stage non-small cell lung cancer patients.

V gene TRBV19 combines with J gene TRBJ1-5, with TRBD1 matching 7 bases. This specimen consisted of PBMCs, obtained at surgery. This TCR was sampled from a male donor with early-stage non-small cell lung cancer. The CDR3 is CASSPSTGVDQPQHF. CDR3 in DNA: TGTGCCAGTAGTCCTTCCACAGGGGTCGATCAGCCCCAGCATTTT. The full variable domain, with the rest looked up from reference TRBV19 and TRBJ1-5, is DGGITQSPKYLFRKEGQNVTLSCEQNLNHDAMYWYRQDPGQGLRLIYYSQIVNDFQKGDIAEGYSVSREKKESFPLTVTSAQKNPTAFYLCASSPSTGVDQPQHFGDGTRLSIL.